The 17 T cell receptor beta chains reported below all come from one sample, sequenced in a study of beta chain features in type 1 diabetes. Whole-study findings and limits: TCRB CDR3s from Type 1 diabetes patients were moderately but significantly shorter in all four CD4+ subsets.

For these receptors, no antigen is known. Since all of the isolated RNA was reverse transcribed, expressed TCRB transcripts were what got sequenced. Data came from immunoSEQ multiplex PCR; TCRdb stores just in-frame clones and leaves some out. The sample lists hundreds of thousands of clones; roughly 12% were seen once. The sequencing input was naive CD4+ T cells from blood. These receptors were collected from a man in his late teens or twenties with type 1 diabetes.

The chain is built from TRBV7-2 and TRBJ1-4; D not resolved. With 3 bases removed from V and 5 bases from J, the gap between germline ends came to 10 bases. The CDR3 length is 14 residues. Germline CDR1 SGHTA, CDR2 FQGNSA. The CDR3 DNA is TGTGCCAGCAGCTTTCGGCACCAGAATGAAAAACTGTTTTTT. It translates to CASSFRHQNEKLFF.

This clone occurred a few times. The chain is built from TRBV30 and TRBJ2-5; D is possibly TRBD1 (6 bases). The CDR3 consists of 16 residues. Per the germline V gene, CDR1 is GTSNPN and CDR2 is SVGIG (reference sequence). Trimming cost V 2 bases and J 7 bases, with 23 bases left between them. CDR3 coding DNA: TGTGCCTGGAGTTACCTCCCGGCAGGGGTTTCGGGGACCCAGTACTTC. Translating it yields CAWSYLPAGVSGTQYF.

This clone has more than one count but fewer than ten. The J gene is TRBJ2-1, the V gene TRBV11-1, with 10 bases aligning to TRBD2. The CDR3 covers 14 residues. Per the germline V gene, CDR1 is SGHAT and CDR2 is FQDESV (reference sequence). Trimming took 7 bases from V and 8 from J; bases not matched to a gene: 8. CDR3 in DNA: TGTGCCAGCACCAAACTAGCGGGGTTGGATGAGCAGTTCTTC. Its protein product is CASTKLAGLDEQFF.

V and J are TRBV28 and TRBJ2-5, with D unclear. This CDR3 has 13 amino acids. Germline V CDR1 and CDR2: MDHEN, SYDVKM. Trimming cost V 3 bases and J 5 bases, with 10 bases left between them. CDR3 protein: CASSFPLGETQYF. In DNA, the CDR3 is TGTGCCAGCAGTTTCCCCCTAGGGGAGACCCAGTACTTC.

This chain joins TRBV4-1 and TRBJ2-7, with 7 bases that match TRBD1. This CDR3 comprises 15 residues. Germline trimming cut 0 bases from V and 3 bases from J; bases unmatched to any gene: 5. Germline V gives CDR1 MGHRA, CDR2 YSYEKL. The CDR3 nucleotides read TGCGCCAGCAGCCAAGATTGGCAGGGGGTCTACGAGCAGTACTTC. This codes for CASSQDWQGVYEQYF.

This chain joins TRBV25-1 and TRBJ2-3, with a weak D call TRBD2 (7 bases). Germline V CDR1 and CDR2: MGHDK, SYGVNS. The CDR3 sequence is 17 residues long. V lost 3 bases to trimming and J lost 2 bases, with 18 bases between them. CDR3 coding DNA: TGTGCCAGCAGTGAGGACCGAGGGGGGGGACCCACAGATACGCAGTATTTT. Its translation is CASSEDRGGGPTDTQYF.

The CDR3 loop reads CASSLGGQENQPQHF. For the CDR3, the DNA is TGCGCCAGCAGCTTGGGGGGACAGGAAAATCAGCCCCAGCATTTT. The chain is built from TRBV5-1 and TRBJ1-5, with 8 bases that match TRBD1. J lost 4 bases, V lost 0 bases, and 3 bases had no gene match. CDR3 size: 15 residues. The germline CDR1 and CDR2 sequences are SGHRS and YFSETQ.

This clone appeared a few times. The V and J genes are TRBV9 and TRBJ2-7, with unresolved D. The length of the CDR3 is 12 residues. Per germline, CDR1 SGDLS and CDR2 YYNGEE. V was pared by 0 bases and J by 6 bases, with 7 bases between. This CDR3 reads CASSVGMGEQYF. The CDR3 nucleotides read TGTGCCAGCAGCGTAGGCATGGGCGAGCAGTACTTC.

This clone was counted between two and nine times. This chain connects TRBV29-1 to TRBJ2-5; D gene uncertain. Trimming took off 4 bases at V and 4 bases at J, with 7 bases between the two ends. The CDR3 contains 11 residues. Germline CDR1 reads SQVTM; CDR2 reads ANQGSEA. The CDR3 DNA reads as TGCAGCGTTGTTGCCCCAGAGACCCAGTACTTC. It specifies CSVVAPETQYF. Using reference TRBV29-1 and TRBJ2-5 for the parts outside the CDR3, the full variable domain is SAVISQKPSRDICQRGTSLTIQCQVDSQVTMMFWYRQQPGQSLTLIATANQGSEATYESGFVIDKFPISRPNLTFSTLTVSNMSPEDSSIYLCSVVAPETQYFGPGTRLLVL.

This clone has more than one count but fewer than ten. V usage is TRBV18 and J usage is TRBJ1-5; D unresolved. The germline V and J ends were trimmed by 6 bases and 0 bases, with 9 bases remaining between them. The CDR3 is 14 amino acids. CDR1 and CDR2 from the germline V gene are KGHSH and LQKENI. Written as DNA, the CDR3 is TGTGCCAGCTCGTCACAGCGTAGCAATCAGCCCCAGCATTTT. Its translation: CASSSQRSNQPQHF.

This clone was picked up a small number of times. This chain uses TRBV28 with TRBJ2-7, with D perhaps TRBD1 (6 bases). Trimming took 2 bases from V and 8 from J, leaving 10 bases between them. Germline V CDR1 and CDR2: MDHEN, SYDVKM. This CDR3 region has 12 residues. CDR3 DNA: TGTGCCAGCAGTTTAGGCAGGGACAAGCAGTACTTC. Residues: CASSLGRDKQYF.

This clone has only a few counts. The chain combines TRBV2 with TRBJ2-1; 7 bases map to TRBD1. The ends lost 7 bases at V and 8 bases at J; junction bases unmatched: 14. The CDR3 covers 15 residues. Germline V gives CDR1 SNHLY, CDR2 FYNNEI. For the CDR3, the DNA is TGTGCCAGCACCGCCGACAGGGTATTAATGGATGAGCAGTTCTTC. Protein sequence: CASTADRVLMDEQFF.

The table lists this clone with a few counts. The V and J genes are TRBV28 and TRBJ2-7, with 10 bases matching TRBD1. The CDR3 spans 14 residues. Trimming at V came to 7 bases and at J to 2 bases, leaving 5 bases not matched to a gene. The germline V gene encodes CDR1 MDHEN and CDR2 SYDVKM. The CDR3 reads CASTQTGGTYEQYF. As DNA, the CDR3 is TGTGCCAGCACCCAGACAGGGGGCACCTACGAGCAGTACTTC. Together with reference TRBV28 and TRBJ2-7, the CDR3 gives the full variable domain: DVKVTQSSRYLVKRTGEKVFLECVQDMDHENMFWYRQDPGLGLRLIYFSYDVKMKEKGDIPEGYSVSREKKERFSLILESASTNQTSMYLCASTQTGGTYEQYFGPGTRLTVT.

This clone has a handful of counts. The V gene is TRBV30, the J gene TRBJ1-5, with 7 bases lining up with TRBD1. The CDR3 extends over 14 amino acids. V trimming: 1 base; J trimming: 4 bases; junction bases outside the gene matches: 4. CDR1 and CDR2 from the germline V gene are GTSNPN and SVGIG (reference sequence). Here the CDR3 DNA reads TGTGCCTGGAGTGACGGACAGGCTAATCAGCCCCAGCATTTT. The encoded protein is CAWSDGQANQPQHF.

The sample holds a few counts of this clone. The chain recombines TRBV2 with TRBJ2-7, with D unclear. V lost 6 bases and J lost 5, with 20 bases in between. Per germline, CDR1 SNHLY and CDR2 FYNNEI. CDR3 size: 15 residues. In DNA form, the CDR3 reads TGTGCCAGCAGGGGCACCTGGAAGGTTTACGACGAGCAGTACTTC. It translates to CASRGTWKVYDEQYF.

The chain is built from TRBV5-1 and TRBJ2-7, with TRBD1 identical over 9 bases. Germline trimming cut 4 bases from V and 5 bases from J; bases unmatched to any gene: 7. Per the germline V gene, CDR1 is SGHRS and CDR2 is YFSETQ. The CDR3 has 14 residues. The CDR3 protein is CASSPGQGFDEQYF. Here the CDR3 DNA reads TGCGCCAGCAGCCCAGGACAGGGGTTCGACGAGCAGTACTTC.

V usage is TRBV18 and J usage is TRBJ2-7, with D tentatively TRBD2 (6 bases). This CDR3 comprises 14 residues. Trimming took 3 bases from V and 0 from J, leaving 9 bases between them. CDR1 and CDR2 from the germline V gene are KGHSH and LQKENI. CDR3 sequence (DNA): TGTGCCAGCTCACCTCCGGGACTCTCCTACGAGCAGTACTTC. Amino acids: CASSPPGLSYEQYF.